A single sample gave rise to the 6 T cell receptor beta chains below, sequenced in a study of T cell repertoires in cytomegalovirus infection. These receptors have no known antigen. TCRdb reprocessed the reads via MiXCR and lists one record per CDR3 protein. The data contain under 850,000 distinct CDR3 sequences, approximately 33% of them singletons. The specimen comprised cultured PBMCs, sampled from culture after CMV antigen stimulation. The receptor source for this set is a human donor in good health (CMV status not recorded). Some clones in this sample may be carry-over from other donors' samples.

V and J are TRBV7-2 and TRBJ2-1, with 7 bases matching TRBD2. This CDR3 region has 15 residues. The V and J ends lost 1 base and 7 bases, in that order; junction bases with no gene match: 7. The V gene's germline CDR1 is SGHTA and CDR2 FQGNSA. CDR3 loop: CASSLVVASGNEQFF. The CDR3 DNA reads TGTGCCAGCAGCTTAGTTGTCGCTAGCGGAAATGAGCAGTTCTTC. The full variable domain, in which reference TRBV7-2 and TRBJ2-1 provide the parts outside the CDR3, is GAGVSQSPSNKVTEKGKDVELRCDPISGHTALYWYRQSLGQGLEFLIYFQGNSAPDKSGLPSDRFSAERTGGSVSTLTIQRTQQEDSAVYLCASSLVVASGNEQFFGPGTRLTVL.

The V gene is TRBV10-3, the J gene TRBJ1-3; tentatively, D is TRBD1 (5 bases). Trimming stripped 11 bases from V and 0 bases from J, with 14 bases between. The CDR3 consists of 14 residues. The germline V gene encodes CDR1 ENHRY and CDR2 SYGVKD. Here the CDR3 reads CAVRPQVSGNTIYF. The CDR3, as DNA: TGTGCCGTTAGACCACAGGTCTCTGGAAACACCATATATTTT.

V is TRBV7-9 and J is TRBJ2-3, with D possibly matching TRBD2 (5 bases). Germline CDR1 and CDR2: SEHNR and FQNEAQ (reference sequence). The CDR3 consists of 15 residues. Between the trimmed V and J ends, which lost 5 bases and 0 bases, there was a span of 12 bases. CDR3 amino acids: CASSPPPGSTDTQYF. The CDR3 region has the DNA TGTGCCAGCAGCCCCCCCCCGGGAAGCACAGATACGCAGTATTTT.

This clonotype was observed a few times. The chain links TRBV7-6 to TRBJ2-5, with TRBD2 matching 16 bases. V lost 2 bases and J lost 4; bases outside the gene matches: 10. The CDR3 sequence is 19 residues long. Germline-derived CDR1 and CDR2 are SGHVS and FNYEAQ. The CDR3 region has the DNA TGTGCCAGCAGCTTACGGGGACTAGCGGGGGGGCCATTAAGAGAGACCCAGTACTTC. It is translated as CASSLRGLAGGPLRETQYF.

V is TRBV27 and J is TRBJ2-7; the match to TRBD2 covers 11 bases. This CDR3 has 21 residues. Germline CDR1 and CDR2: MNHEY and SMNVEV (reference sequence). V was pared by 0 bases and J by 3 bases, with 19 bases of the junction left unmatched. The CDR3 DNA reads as TGTGCCAGCAGTTTATCAACACTAGCGGGGGTAATACAAAAAAAAGGCTACGAGCAGTACTTC. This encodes CASSLSTLAGVIQKKGYEQYF.

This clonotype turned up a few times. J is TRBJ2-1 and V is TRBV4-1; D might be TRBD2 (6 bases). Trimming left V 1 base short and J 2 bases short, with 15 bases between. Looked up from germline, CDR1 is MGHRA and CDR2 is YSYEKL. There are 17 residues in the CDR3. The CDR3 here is CASSQGSPRGTYNEQFF. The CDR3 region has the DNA TGCGCCAGCAGCCAAGGGTCTCCGCGGGGAACCTACAATGAGCAGTTCTTC.